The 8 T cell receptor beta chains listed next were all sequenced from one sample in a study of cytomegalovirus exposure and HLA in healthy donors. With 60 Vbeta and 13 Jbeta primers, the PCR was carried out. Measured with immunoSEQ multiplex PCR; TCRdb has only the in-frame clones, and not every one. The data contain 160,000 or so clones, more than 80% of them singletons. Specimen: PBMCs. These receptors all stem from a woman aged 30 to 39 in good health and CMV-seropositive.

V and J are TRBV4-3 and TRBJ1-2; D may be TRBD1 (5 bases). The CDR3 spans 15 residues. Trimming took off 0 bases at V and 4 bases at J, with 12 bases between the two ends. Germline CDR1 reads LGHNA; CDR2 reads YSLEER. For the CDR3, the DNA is TGCGCCAGCAGCCAAGATCTCCAGGGCTTCTATGGCTACACCTTC. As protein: CASSQDLQGFYGYTF.

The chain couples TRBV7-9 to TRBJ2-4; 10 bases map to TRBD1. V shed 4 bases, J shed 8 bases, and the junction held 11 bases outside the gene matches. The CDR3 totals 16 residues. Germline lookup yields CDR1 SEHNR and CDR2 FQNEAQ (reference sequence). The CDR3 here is CASSYRDRGSRDIQYF. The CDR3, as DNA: TGTGCCAGCAGCTACCGGGACAGGGGAAGTAGGGACATTCAGTACTTC. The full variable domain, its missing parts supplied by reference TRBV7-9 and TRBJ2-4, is DTGVSQNPRHKITKRGQNVTFRCDPISEHNRLYWYRQTLGQGPEFLTYFQNEAQLEKSRLLSDRFSAERPKGSFSTLEIQRTEQGDSAMYLCASSYRDRGSRDIQYFGAGTRLSVL.

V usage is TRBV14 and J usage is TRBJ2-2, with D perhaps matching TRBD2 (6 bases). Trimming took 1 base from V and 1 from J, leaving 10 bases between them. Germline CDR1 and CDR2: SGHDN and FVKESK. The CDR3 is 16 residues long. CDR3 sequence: CASSQVRTMNTGELFF. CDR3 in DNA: TGTGCCAGCAGCCAAGTAAGGACTATGAACACCGGGGAGCTGTTTTTT.

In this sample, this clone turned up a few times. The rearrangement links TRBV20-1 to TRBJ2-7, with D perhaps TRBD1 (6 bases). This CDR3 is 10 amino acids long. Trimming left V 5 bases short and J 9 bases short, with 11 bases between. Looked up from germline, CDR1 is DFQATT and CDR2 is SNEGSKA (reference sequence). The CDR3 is CSASRQAQYF. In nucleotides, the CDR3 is TGCAGTGCTTCACGACAGGCGCAGTACTTC.

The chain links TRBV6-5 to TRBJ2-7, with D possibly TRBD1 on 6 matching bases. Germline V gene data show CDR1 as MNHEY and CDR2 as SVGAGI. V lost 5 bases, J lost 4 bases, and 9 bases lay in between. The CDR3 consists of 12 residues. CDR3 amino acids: CASSRQGYEQYF. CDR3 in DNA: TGTGCCAGCAGTCGTCAGGGGTACGAGCAGTACTTC.

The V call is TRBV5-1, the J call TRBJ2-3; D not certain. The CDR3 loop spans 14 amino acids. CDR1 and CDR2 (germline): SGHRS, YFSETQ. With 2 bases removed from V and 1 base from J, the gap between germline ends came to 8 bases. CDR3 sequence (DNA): TGCGCCAGCAGCTTCCGCGCGGGCACAGATACGCAGTATTTT. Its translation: CASSFRAGTDTQYF.

The CDR3 DNA reads as TGCGCCAGCAGCCAAAGGACAGCCTACTACGAGCAGTACTTC. Amino acids: CASSQRTAYYEQYF. J is TRBJ2-7 and V is TRBV4-1; D might be TRBD1 (6 bases). CDR3 length: 14 residues. Germline V gene data show CDR1 as MGHRA and CDR2 as YSYEKL. V gave up 2 bases and J gave up 3 bases, with 11 bases separating them.

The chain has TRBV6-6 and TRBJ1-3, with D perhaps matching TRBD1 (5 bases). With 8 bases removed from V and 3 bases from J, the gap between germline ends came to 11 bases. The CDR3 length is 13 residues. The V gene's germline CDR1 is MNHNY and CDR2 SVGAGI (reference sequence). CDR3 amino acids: CASGRGVGNTIYF. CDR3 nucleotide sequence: TGTGCCAGCGGGCGGGGGGTTGGAAACACCATATATTTT.